Following are 22 T cell receptor beta chains from one sample sequenced in a study of blood T cell repertoires in COVID-19 (dated by TCRdb to 2018 to 2020). Receptors were amplified or captured by the immunoSEQ multiplex PCR assay. TCRdb carries this immuneACCESS record with in-frame sequences only. Its versions omit some clonotypes, under half of them owing to an unresolved V gene in the studies checked, with the rest unexplained. The sample contains 200,000 to 250,000 clones, about 85% of them found a single time. About 20% of the sample is in the top ten clones. The source material was peripheral blood. The receptor set was obtained from a man aged 30-40 years with active or convalescent COVID-19.

For this clone: Other nucleotide sequences from this sample produce the same CDR3. The chain employs TRBV6-5 and TRBJ1-1, with 8 positions matching TRBD1. Germline trimming cut 2 bases from V and 6 bases from J; bases unmatched to any gene: 5. This CDR3 contains 14 residues. CDR1 and CDR2 from the germline V gene are MNHEY and SVGAGI. This chain's CDR3 is CASSYTGQGAEAFF. The CDR3 coding sequence is TGTGCCAGCAGTTACACAGGACAGGGAGCTGAAGCTTTCTTT.

The chain is built from TRBV30 and TRBJ1-2; 8 bases map to TRBD1. V was clipped by 8 bases and J by 2 bases; unmatched bases: 7. The CDR3 sequence is 13 residues long. Per germline, CDR1 GTSNPN and CDR2 SVGIG (reference sequence). CDR3 DNA: TGTGCCCCCGCGACAGGGGTGAACTATGGCTACACCTTC. Translation: CAPATGVNYGYTF.

This chain connects TRBV18 to TRBJ2-2, with 13 bases lining up with TRBD2. Unmatched junction bases numbered 11, after V lost 6 bases and J lost 16 bases. The germline gives CDR1 KGHSH, CDR2 LQKENI. The length of the CDR3 is 14 residues. The CDR3 spells CASSSGQGTSGKFF. CDR3 sequence (DNA): TGTGCCAGCTCGTCTGGACAGGGGACTAGCGGGAAGTTTTTT.

The chain links TRBV7-2 to TRBJ1-2, with 7 bases matching TRBD1. CDR3 size: 15 residues. CDR1 is SGHTA and CDR2 is FQGNSA in the germline V gene. Losses at the gene ends were 6 bases for V and 4 bases for J; bases not matched to a gene: 11. DNA of the CDR3: TGTGCCAGCAGATCCCGCGAACAGGGGAGCTATGGCTACACCTTC. It codes for CASRSREQGSYGYTF.

The chain couples TRBV27 to TRBJ2-1; TRBD2 agrees at 8 bases. The CDR3 loop spans 18 amino acids. The V and J ends lost 6 bases and 6 bases, in that order; junction bases with no gene match: 19. From germline, CDR1 is MNHEY and CDR2 SMNVEV (reference sequence). CDR3: CASSPGGTGTSFLNEQFF. The CDR3 DNA sequence: TGTGCCAGCAGCCCCGGGGGCACCGGGACTAGTTTCCTCAATGAGCAGTTCTTC.

The chain links TRBV5-1 to TRBJ1-1; D not certain. V was shortened by 1 base and J by 5 bases, with 6 bases between the two germline ends. Germline values: CDR1 SGHRS, CDR2 YFSETQ. The CDR3 has 12 residues. Here the CDR3 DNA reads TGCGCCAGCAGCTTGACTGAAACTGAAGCTTTCTTT. Translating gives CASSLTETEAFF.

The gene calls are TRBV19 and TRBJ1-2; TRBD1 matches 8 bases. This CDR3 spans 14 amino acids. V was clipped by 9 bases and J by 9 bases; unmatched bases: 15. The germline V gene encodes CDR1 LNHDA and CDR2 SQIVND (reference sequence). CDR3 coding DNA: TGTGCCAGCCAGACGCGGACAGGGTTATCTAGCTACACCTTC. Its protein is CASQTRTGLSSYTF.

About this clone itself: One end of the junction does not line up with germline, which may come from a read error. The chain employs TRBV5-1 and TRBJ2-7; 7 bases align to TRBD2. CDR1 SGHRS and CDR2 YFSETQ come from the germline V gene. This CDR3 comprises 12 residues. The CDR3 sequence: CASSFLGGDVSF. The CDR3 DNA follows: TGCGCCAGCAGCTTTCTGGGGGGGGACGTTTCCTTC.

This clone was seen more than once but under ten times. V is TRBV6-2 or TRBV6-3 and J is TRBJ1-1; D unresolved. CDR1 is MNHEY and CDR2 is SVGEGT in the germline V gene. This CDR3 region has 15 residues. The V end was cut by 3 bases, the J end by 1 base, with 12 bases between. The CDR3 DNA reads TGTGCCAGCAGTTATTCAGAGGAGCGGAACACTGAAGCTTTCTTT. Its translation is CASSYSEERNTEAFF.

J is TRBJ2-7 and V is TRBV10-3, with unresolved D. The CDR3 runs 14 residues. Germline-derived CDR1 and CDR2 are ENHRY and SYGVKD. Trimming took off 3 bases at V and 6 bases at J, with 15 bases between the two ends. The CDR3 DNA is TGTGCCATCAGTGAAGTTTCTAGGAACGGCGAGCAGTACTTC. This gives the protein CAISEVSRNGEQYF.

This chain connects TRBV10-1 to TRBJ1-5; D possibly corresponds to TRBD1 (5 bases). In germline, CDR1 is WNHNN, CDR2 SYGVQD (reference sequence). The CDR3 extends over 15 amino acids. Trimming removed 6 bases at V and 2 bases at J, with 14 bases between. CDR3 in amino acids: CASRQQESGNQPQHF. The CDR3 DNA reads as TGCGCCAGCAGACAACAGGAGAGTGGCAATCAGCCCCAGCATTTT.

The genes are TRBV9 and TRBJ1-6; D is perhaps TRBD1 (5 bases). Germline CDR1 reads SGDLS; CDR2 reads YYNGEE. V lost 3 bases and J 9 bases, leaving 25 bases between the germline ends. There are 18 residues in the CDR3. CDR3 DNA sequence: TGTGCCAGCAGCGCCGGAGAAAATAGGGGCCACTCTGGTTCACCCCTCCACTTT. It yields the protein CASSAGENRGHSGSPLHF. Full variable domain (remainder filled in from reference TRBV9 and TRBJ1-6): DSGVTQTPKHLITATGQRVTLRCSPRSGDLSVYWYQQSLDQGLQFLIQYYNGEERAKGNILERFSAQQFPDLHSELNLSSLELGDSALYFCASSAGENRGHSGSPLHFGNGTRLTVT.

The chain links TRBV9 to TRBJ2-7; 7 bases match TRBD2. The germline CDR1 and CDR2 sequences are SGDLS and YYNGEE. V shed 0 bases and J 4 bases; nucleotides not matched to a gene: 4. The CDR3 sequence is 14 residues long. The CDR3 DNA reads as TGTGCCAGCAGCGTAGGGGAGGGATATTACGAGCAGTACTTC. Its translation is CASSVGEGYYEQYF.

CDR3 nucleotides: TGCGCCAGCAGCTATAGCGGGGGAGAGACCCAGTACTTC. Residues: CASSYSGGETQYF. The V call is TRBV5-1, the J call TRBJ2-5, with 9 bases identical to TRBD2. The germline CDR1 and CDR2 sequences are SGHRS and YFSETQ. With V trimmed by 3 bases and J by 4 bases, 1 base remained unmatched. The CDR3 runs to 13 residues.

V usage is TRBV28 and J usage is TRBJ1-5; D is undetermined. Germline lookup yields CDR1 MDHEN and CDR2 SYDVKM. Trimming removed 3 bases from V and 4 bases from J, with 7 bases in between. The CDR3 is made up of 13 amino acids. This chain's CDR3 is CASSLLQNQPQHF. In nucleotides, the CDR3 is TGTGCCAGCAGTTTGCTACAGAATCAGCCCCAGCATTTT.

Only one count was recorded for this clone. The chain carries TRBV6-5 and TRBJ2-3; 7 nucleotides match TRBD1. The CDR3 has 15 residues. The V segment lost 5 bases and the J segment 2 bases; nucleotides outside the gene matches: 7. CDR1 MNHEY and CDR2 SVGAGI come from the germline V gene. CDR3 sequence (DNA): TGTGCCAGCAGTCCACGGGACAGATCCACAGATACGCAGTATTTT. Amino acid sequence: CASSPRDRSTDTQYF.

V and J are TRBV28 and TRBJ2-1; 9 nucleotides match TRBD2. The CDR3 runs 16 residues. V shed 5 bases, J shed 8 bases, and the junction held 13 bases outside the gene matches. CDR1 is MDHEN, CDR2 SYDVKM, per germline. The CDR3 nucleotides read TGTGCCAGCAGTACAGGCCGGTCTAGCGGGACTGATGAGCAGTTCTTC. It codes for CASSTGRSSGTDEQFF.

V gene TRBV4-3 combines with J gene TRBJ2-3; D might be TRBD1 (5 bases). CDR3 length equals 16 residues. Trimming took 0 bases from V and 3 from J, leaving 13 bases between them. The germline CDR1 and CDR2 sequences are LGHNA and YSLEER. The CDR3 bases are TGCGCCAGCAGCCAAGATCGCGTCAGGGTGACAGATACGCAGTATTTT. This sequence encodes CASSQDRVRVTDTQYF.

This chain links TRBV19 with TRBJ1-5; D ambiguous. V lost 10 bases and J 0 bases, leaving 16 bases between the germline ends. Germline assignment: CDR1 LNHDA and CDR2 SQIVND (reference sequence). CDR3 length: 15 residues. CDR3 protein: CATSSGLFSNQPQHF. As DNA, the CDR3 is TGTGCCACCTCCTCGGGGTTGTTTAGCAATCAGCCCCAGCATTTT.

The rearrangement links TRBV25-1 to TRBJ2-7; weak D call: TRBD1 (5 bases). Germline CDR1 MGHDK, CDR2 SYGVNS. The germline V and J ends were trimmed by 3 bases and 3 bases, with 9 bases remaining between them. The CDR3 extends over 13 amino acids. CDR3 loop: CASSETAYYEQYF. CDR3 coding DNA: TGTGCCAGCAGTGAGACAGCTTACTACGAGCAGTACTTC.

The chain is built from TRBV11-3 and TRBJ1-5; no firm D call. V was cut by 9 bases and J by 0 bases, with 9 bases left in between. This CDR3 region has 13 residues. Per the germline V gene, CDR1 is SGHNT and CDR2 is YENEEA. CDR3 residues: CARGGYSNQPQHF. CDR3 nucleotides: TGTGCCAGAGGCGGATATAGCAATCAGCCCCAGCATTTT.

The chain uses TRBV10-1 and TRBJ1-1; 8 bases map to TRBD1. Losses at the gene ends were 3 bases for V and 1 base for J; bases not matched to a gene: 4. CDR3 length: 15 residues. CDR1 and CDR2 from the germline V gene are WNHNN and SYGVQD (reference sequence). CDR3 residues: CASSDAGTGNTEAFF. Written as DNA, the CDR3 is TGCGCCAGCAGTGATGCCGGGACAGGGAACACTGAAGCTTTCTTT.